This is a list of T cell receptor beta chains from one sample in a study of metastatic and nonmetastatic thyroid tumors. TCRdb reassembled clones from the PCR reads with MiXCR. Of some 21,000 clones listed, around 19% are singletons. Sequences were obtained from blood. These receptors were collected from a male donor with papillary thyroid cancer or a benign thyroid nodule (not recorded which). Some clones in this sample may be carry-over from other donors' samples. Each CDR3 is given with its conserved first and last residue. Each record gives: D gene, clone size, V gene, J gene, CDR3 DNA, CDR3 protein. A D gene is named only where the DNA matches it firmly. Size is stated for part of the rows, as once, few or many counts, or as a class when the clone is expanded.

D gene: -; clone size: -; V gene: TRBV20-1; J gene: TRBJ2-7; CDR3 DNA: TGCAGTGCTAGAGATGTACAGGGTAATAACTACGAGCAGTACTTC; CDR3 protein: CSARDVQGNNYEQYF
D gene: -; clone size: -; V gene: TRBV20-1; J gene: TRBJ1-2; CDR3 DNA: TGCAGTGCTAGCTCCGGCGCAGGATATGGCTACACCTTC; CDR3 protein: CSASSGAGYGYTF
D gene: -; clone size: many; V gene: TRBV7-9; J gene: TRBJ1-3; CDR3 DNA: TGTGCCAGCAGCGACAACTCTGGAAACACCATATATTTT; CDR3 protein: CASSDNSGNTIYF
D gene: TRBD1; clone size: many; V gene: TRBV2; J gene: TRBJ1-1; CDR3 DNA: TGTGCCAGCAGTGAAACAGGGGATGAAGCTTTCTTT; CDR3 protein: CASSETGDEAFF
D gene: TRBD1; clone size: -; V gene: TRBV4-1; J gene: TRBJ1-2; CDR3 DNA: TGCGCCAGCAGCCAAGGGCACAGGGGGCTTGCCTATGGCTACACCTTC; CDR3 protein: CASSQGHRGLAYGYTF
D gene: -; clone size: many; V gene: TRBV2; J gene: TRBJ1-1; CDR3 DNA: TGTGCCAGTGGTTTCTTGAACACTGAAGCTTTCTTT; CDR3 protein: CASGFLNTEAFF
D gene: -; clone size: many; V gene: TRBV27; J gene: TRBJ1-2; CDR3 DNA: TGTGCCAGCAGTTCCGGCCCCGACGGGGGCTACACCTTC; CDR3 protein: CASSSGPDGGYTF
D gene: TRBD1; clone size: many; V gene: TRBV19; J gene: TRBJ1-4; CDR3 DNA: TGTGCCAGTTCTCAACAGACAGGGAGAGGTGAAAAACTGTTTTTT; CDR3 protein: CASSQQTGRGEKLFF
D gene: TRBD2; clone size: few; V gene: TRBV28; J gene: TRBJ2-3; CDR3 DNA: TGTGCCAGCAGTTACCACGGGACTAGCGGGGGGTCAACGCAGTATTTT; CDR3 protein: CASSYHGTSGGSTQYF
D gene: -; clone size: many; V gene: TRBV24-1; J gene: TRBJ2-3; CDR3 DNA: TGTGCCACCAGTGACTCTAGGGGGTTAGATTACGGAGATACGCAGTATTTT; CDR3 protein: CATSDSRGLDYGDTQYF
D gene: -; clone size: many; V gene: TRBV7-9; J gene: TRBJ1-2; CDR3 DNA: TGTGCCAGCAGCGGTACAGGTTCCTATGGCTACACCTTC; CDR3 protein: CASSGTGSYGYTF
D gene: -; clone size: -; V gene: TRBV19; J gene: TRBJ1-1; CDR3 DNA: TGTGCCAGTAGTATCCTCGGGGGGCACCCTGAAGCTTTCTTT; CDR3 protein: CASSILGGHPEAFF
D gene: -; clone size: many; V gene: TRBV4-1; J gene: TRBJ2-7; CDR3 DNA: TGCGCCAGCAGCCAACGGAGAGGGGTCGAGCAGTACTTC; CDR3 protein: CASSQRRGVEQYF
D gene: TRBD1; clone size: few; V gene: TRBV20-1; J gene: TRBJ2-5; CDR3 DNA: TGCAGTGCTAGTAGGACAGGGGGCGGAGAGACCCAGTACTTC; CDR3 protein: CSASRTGGGETQYF
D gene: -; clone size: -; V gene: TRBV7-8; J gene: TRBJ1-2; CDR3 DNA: TGTGCCAGCAGCTTAGCGTTCGGGTCTGGCTACACCTTC; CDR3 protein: CASSLAFGSGYTF
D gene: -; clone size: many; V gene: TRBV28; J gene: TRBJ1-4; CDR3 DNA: TGTGCCAGCAGTTTATACCGGGGATCGAGTAATGAAAAACTGTTTTTT; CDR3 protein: CASSLYRGSSNEKLFF
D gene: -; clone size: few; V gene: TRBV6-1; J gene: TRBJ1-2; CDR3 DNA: TGTGCCACCTACAGCGGCTATGGCTACACCTTC; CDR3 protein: CATYSGYGYTF
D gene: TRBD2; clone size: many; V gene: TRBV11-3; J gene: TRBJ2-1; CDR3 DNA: TGTGCCAGCAGCCAAGGGTTTGCGGGAGGGCCCGGGGAGCAGTTCTTC; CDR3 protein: CASSQGFAGGPGEQFF
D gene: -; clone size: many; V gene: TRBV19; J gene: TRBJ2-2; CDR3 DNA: TGTGCCAGTCGGCCCGGAATTAACACCGGGGAGCTGTTTTTT; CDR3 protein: CASRPGINTGELFF
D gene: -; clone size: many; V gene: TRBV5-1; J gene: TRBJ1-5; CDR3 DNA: TGCGCCAGCAGCTTGGGACAGGATCAGCCCCAGCATTTT; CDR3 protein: CASSLGQDQPQHF
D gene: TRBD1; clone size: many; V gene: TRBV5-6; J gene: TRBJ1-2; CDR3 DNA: TGTGCCAGCAGCCTAGACAGGGCCAGTGGCTACACCTTC; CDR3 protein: CASSLDRASGYTF
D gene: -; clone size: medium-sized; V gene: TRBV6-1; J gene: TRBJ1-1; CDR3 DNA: TGTGCCAGCAGCACTCGACCCGGAAAGGACACTGAAGCTTTCTTT; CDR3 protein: CASSTRPGKDTEAFF
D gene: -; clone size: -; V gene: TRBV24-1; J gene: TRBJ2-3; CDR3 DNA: TGTGCCAGCAGTCGGATTCGGGCAACTAGCACAGATACGCAGTATTTT; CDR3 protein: CASSRIRATSTDTQYF
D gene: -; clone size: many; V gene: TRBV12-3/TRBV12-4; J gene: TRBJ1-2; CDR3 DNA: TGTGCCAGCAGTTCGCTCTGGGGGGGGTTGCACTATGGCTACACCTTC; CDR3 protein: CASSSLWGGLHYGYTF
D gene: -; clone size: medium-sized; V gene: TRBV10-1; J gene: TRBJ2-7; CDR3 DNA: TGCGCCAGCAGTGACGGATCCTACGAGCAGTACTTC; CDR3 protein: CASSDGSYEQYF
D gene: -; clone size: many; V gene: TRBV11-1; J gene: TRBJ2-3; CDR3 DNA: TGTGCCAGCAGCTCTCGAGAAGCGAACACAGATACGCAGTATTTT; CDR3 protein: CASSSREANTDTQYF
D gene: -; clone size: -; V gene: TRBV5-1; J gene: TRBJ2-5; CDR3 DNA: TGCGCCAACAGCTTCTGGGGCGCGGAGACCCATTACTTC; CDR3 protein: CANSFWGAETHYF
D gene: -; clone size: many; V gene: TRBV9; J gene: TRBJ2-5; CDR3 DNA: TGTGCCAGCAGCGGAGCCCTGGGGGCGCAAGAGACCCAGTACTTC; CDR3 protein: CASSGALGAQETQYF
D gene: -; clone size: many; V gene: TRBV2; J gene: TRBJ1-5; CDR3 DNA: TGTGCCAGCAAAGAAAGGTGGGATCAGCCCCAGCATTTT; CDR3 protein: CASKERWDQPQHF
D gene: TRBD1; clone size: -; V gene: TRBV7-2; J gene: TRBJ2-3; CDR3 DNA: TGTGCCAGCAGCTTAGAGGGACAGGGTGATACGCAGTATTTT; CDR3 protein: CASSLEGQGDTQYF
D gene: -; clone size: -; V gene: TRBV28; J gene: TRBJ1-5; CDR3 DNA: TGTGCCATCCATGTGGGGCTCTGGGGTGAAAATCAGCCCCAGCATTTT; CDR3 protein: CAIHVGLWGENQPQHF
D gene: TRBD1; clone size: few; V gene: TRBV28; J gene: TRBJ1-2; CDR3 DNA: TGTGCCAGCAGTTTACAGCCCCTCGGGGACAGGCGATTCTATGGCTACACCTTC; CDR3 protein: CASSLQPLGDRRFYGYTF
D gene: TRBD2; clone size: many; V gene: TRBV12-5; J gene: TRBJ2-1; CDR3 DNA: TGTGCTAGTGGTTTGGTACTCGGGCTAGCGGGGTTCCCCTCCTACAATGAGCAGTTCTTC; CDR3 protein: CASGLVLGLAGFPSYNEQFF
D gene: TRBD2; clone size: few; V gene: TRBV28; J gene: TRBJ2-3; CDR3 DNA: TGTGCCAGCAGTTGGACTAGCGGGAGTACGAAAGATACGCAGTATTTT; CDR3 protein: CASSWTSGSTKDTQYF
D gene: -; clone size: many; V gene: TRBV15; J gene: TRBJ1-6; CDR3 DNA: TGTGCCACCAGCAGAGACAGCTCCTATAATTCACCCCTCCACTTT; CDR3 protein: CATSRDSSYNSPLHF
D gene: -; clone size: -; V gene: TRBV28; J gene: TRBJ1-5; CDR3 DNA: TGTGCCAGCCAAATGGGGCTCTGGGGGGAAAATCAGCCACAGCATTTT; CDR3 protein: CASQMGLWGENQPQHF
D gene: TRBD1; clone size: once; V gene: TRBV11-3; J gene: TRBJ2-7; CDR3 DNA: TGTGCCAGCAGCTACCGGACAGGGCAAGCCTACGAGCAGTACTTC; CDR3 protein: CASSYRTGQAYEQYF
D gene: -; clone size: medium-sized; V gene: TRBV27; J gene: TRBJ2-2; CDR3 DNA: TGTGCCAGCAGATTAACTAGAATCGGTGTCGGGGAGCTGTTTTTT; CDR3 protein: CASRLTRIGVGELFF
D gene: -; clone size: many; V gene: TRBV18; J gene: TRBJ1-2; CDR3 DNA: TGTGCCAGCTCACCAGATGCGAACTATGGCTACACCTTC; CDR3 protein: CASSPDANYGYTF
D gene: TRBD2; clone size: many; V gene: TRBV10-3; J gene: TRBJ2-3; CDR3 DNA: TGTGCCACCGGGACTAGTTCTAGCGACACAGATACGCAGTATTTT; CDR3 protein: CATGTSSSDTDTQYF
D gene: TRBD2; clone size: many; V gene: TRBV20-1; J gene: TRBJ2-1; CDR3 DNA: TGCAGTGCCCCCGGGACTAGCGGGAGTAATGAGCAGTTCTTC; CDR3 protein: CSAPGTSGSNEQFF
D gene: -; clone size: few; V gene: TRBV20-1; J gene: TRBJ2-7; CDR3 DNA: TGCAGTGCTCCAGTCCAGGGGGGAGCGTCCTACGAGCAGTACTTC; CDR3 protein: CSAPVQGGASYEQYF
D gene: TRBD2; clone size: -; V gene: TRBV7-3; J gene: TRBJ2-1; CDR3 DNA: TGTGCCAGCAGCTTAACGTGTTCTAGCGGGGGACCTTACAATGAGCAGTTCTTC; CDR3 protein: CASSLTCSSGGPYNEQFF
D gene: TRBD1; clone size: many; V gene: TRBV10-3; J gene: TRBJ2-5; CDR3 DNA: TGTGCCATCAGTGGACAGGGGGAGACCCAGTACTTC; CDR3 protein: CAISGQGETQYF
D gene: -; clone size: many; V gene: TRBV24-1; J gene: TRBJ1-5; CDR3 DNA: TGTGCCACCAGTGGAGGGGGTGGCCAGCCCCAGCATTTT; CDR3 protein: CATSGGGGQPQHF
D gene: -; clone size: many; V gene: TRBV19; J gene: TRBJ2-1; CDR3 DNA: TGTGCCAGTTTGGGGAACGAGCTCTACCGTGGGCAGTTCTTC; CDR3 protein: CASLGNELYRGQFF
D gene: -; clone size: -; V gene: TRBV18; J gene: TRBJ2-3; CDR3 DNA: TGTGCCAGCTCACCAATCAGCACAGATACGCAGTATTTT; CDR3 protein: CASSPISTDTQYF
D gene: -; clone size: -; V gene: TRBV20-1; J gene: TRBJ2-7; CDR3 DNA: TGCAGTGCCAGGGTAGGGTACGAGCAGTACTTC; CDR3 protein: CSARVGYEQYF
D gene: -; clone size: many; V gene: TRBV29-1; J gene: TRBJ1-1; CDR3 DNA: TGCAGCGTCTCGAGGGGGTGGGGTATGAACACTGAAGCTTTCTTT; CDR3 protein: CSVSRGWGMNTEAFF
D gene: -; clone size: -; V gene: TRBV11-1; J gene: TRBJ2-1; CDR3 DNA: TGTGCCAGCAGCGGCAAACGGGACCCTACTACCTACAATGAGCAGTTCTTC; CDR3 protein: CASSGKRDPTTYNEQFF
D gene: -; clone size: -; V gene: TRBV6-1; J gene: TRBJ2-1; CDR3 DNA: TGTGCCATCCTGATGAGGGTCGAGGCCTACAATGAGCAGTTCTTC; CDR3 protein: CAILMRVEAYNEQFF
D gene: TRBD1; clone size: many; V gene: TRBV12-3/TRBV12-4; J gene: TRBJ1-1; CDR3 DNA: TGTGCCAGCAGTGCATTTGGGACAGGGAATTTTGAAGCTTTCTTT; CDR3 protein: CASSAFGTGNFEAFF